A single sample gave rise to the 18 T cell receptor beta chains below, sequenced in a study of control samples from healthy donors and cancer patients. Profiling relied on immunoSEQ multiplex PCR, and the TCRdb table lists in-frame clones only, not all of them. Here the sample spans about 150,000 clones, 93% being singletons. Sequencing input: blood. The receptors were gathered from a man aged 50 to 60 in good health.

The CDR3 nucleotides are TGTGCCATAGCGGCGGGGGCTGGTAATTCACCCCTCCACTTT. Amino acid sequence: CAIAAGAGNSPLHF. The rearrangement uses TRBV7-9 and TRBJ1-6; perhaps TRBD1 as D (6 bases). The germline V gene has CDR1 SEHNR and CDR2 FQNEAQ (reference sequence). The CDR3 has 14 amino acids. The germline V and J ends were trimmed by 10 bases and 6 bases, with 16 bases remaining between them.

The chain combines TRBV3-1 (or the pseudogene TRBV3-2) with TRBJ2-7; D remains ambiguous. The germline V gene encodes CDR1 LGHDT and CDR2 YNNKEL (reference sequence). With 2 bases removed from V and 4 bases from J, the gap between germline ends came to 6 bases. The CDR3 has 12 residues. CDR3 residues: CASSQTQYEQYF. The CDR3 region has the DNA TGTGCCAGCAGCCAAACACAATACGAGCAGTACTTC.

This clone has a single count. The chain couples TRBV6-6 to TRBJ1-2, with TRBD1 as a possible D gene (6 bases). The CDR3 totals 15 residues. V shed 7 bases and J shed 4 bases, with 19 bases lying between them. The germline gives CDR1 MNHNY, CDR2 SVGAGI (reference sequence). The CDR3 DNA follows: TGTGCCAGCAACCAAGGTGGGGGGGGCAGCTATGGCTACACCTTC. This sequence encodes CASNQGGGGSYGYTF.

This clone is a singleton in its sample. This chain links TRBV28 with TRBJ2-7; D might be TRBD2 (6 bases). With 2 bases removed from V and 3 bases from J, the gap between germline ends came to 11 bases. The germline gives CDR1 MDHEN, CDR2 SYDVKM. CDR3 length equals 14 residues. The CDR3 DNA follows: TGTGCCAGCAGTTTACGGCGGGATGTCTACGAGCAGTACTTC. This encodes CASSLRRDVYEQYF.

The CDR3 sequence: CAWSTDRGNEAFF. CDR3 nucleotides: TGTGCCTGGAGTACCGACAGGGGGAATGAAGCTTTCTTT. The chain employs TRBV30 and TRBJ1-1; 9 bases fit TRBD1. CDR3 length: 13 residues. Per the germline V gene, CDR1 is GTSNPN and CDR2 is SVGIG (reference sequence). After removal of 2 bases from V and 7 bases from J, the junction contained 5 bases not matched to a gene.

This rearrangement joins TRBV18 to TRBJ2-7; TRBD1 aligns across 8 bases. Germline CDR1 reads KGHSH; CDR2 reads LQKENI. The length of the CDR3 is 14 residues. V lost 3 bases and J lost 4; bases outside the gene matches: 5. Here the CDR3 DNA reads TGTGCCAGCTCACCGGACAGGGTAAGGTACGAGCAGTACTTC. Amino acids: CASSPDRVRYEQYF.

The chain has TRBV5-1 and TRBJ2-7, with a possible D match to TRBD1 (6 bases). Germline assignment: CDR1 SGHRS and CDR2 YFSETQ. V was shortened by 3 bases and J by 2 bases, with 9 bases between the two germline ends. The CDR3 has 13 amino acids. The CDR3 sequence: CASSSRDTYEQYF. CDR3 sequence (DNA): TGCGCCAGCAGCTCCCGGGACACCTACGAGCAGTACTTC. Complete variable domain (other parts from reference TRBV5-1 and TRBJ2-7): KAGVTQTPRYLIKTRGQQVTLSCSPISGHRSVSWYQQTPGQGLQFLFEYFSETQRNKGNFPGRFSGRQFSNSRSEMNVSTLELGDSALYLCASSSRDTYEQYFGPGTRLTVT.

CDR3 amino acids: CASSIAGTGRSGETQYF. For the CDR3, the DNA is TGTGCCAGTAGTATCGCGGGGACAGGGAGGAGTGGAGAGACCCAGTACTTC. The rearrangement links TRBV19 to TRBJ2-5; 9 positions match TRBD1. The CDR3 is made up of 17 amino acids. J gave up 4 bases and V 3 bases, and 12 bases lay outside the gene matches. CDR1 is LNHDA and CDR2 is SQIVND in the germline V gene (reference sequence).

The CDR3 nucleotides read TGTGCCAGCAGTTTTGGGGCTGGGAACTATGGCTACACCTTC. Translation: CASSFGAGNYGYTF. The chain couples TRBV28 to TRBJ1-2, with D perhaps TRBD1 (5 bases). Trimming shortened V by 3 bases and J by 2 bases, and 10 bases separated the two germline ends. Germline assignment: CDR1 MDHEN and CDR2 SYDVKM. The CDR3 is made up of 14 amino acids.

This clone was seen once. V and J are TRBV5-1 and TRBJ2-7; a weak D match, TRBD1 (5 bases). CDR3 length: 15 amino acids. Germline CDR1 is SGHRS and CDR2 is YFSETQ. The germline V and J ends were trimmed by 3 bases and 0 bases, with 13 bases remaining between them. This chain's CDR3 is CASSSQGGSSYEQYF. The DNA for the CDR3 is TGCGCCAGCAGCTCCCAGGGCGGTAGCTCCTACGAGCAGTACTTC.

The gene calls are TRBV4-1 and TRBJ2-3; 9 bases match TRBD2. Losses at the gene ends were 4 bases for V and 0 bases for J; bases not matched to a gene: 5. The CDR3 is 16 residues long. Germline values: CDR1 MGHRA, CDR2 YSYEKL. The CDR3: CASSRGLAGSTDTQYF. CDR3 DNA: TGCGCCAGCAGCCGAGGGCTAGCGGGGAGCACAGATACGCAGTATTTT.

The genes are TRBV6-5 and TRBJ1-2; D gene ambiguous. CDR3 length: 12 residues. The germline gives CDR1 MNHEY, CDR2 SVGAGI. Trimming removed 2 bases at V and 10 bases at J, with 11 bases between. This chain's CDR3 is CASSYGLNDYTF. The CDR3 DNA sequence: TGTGCCAGCAGTTACGGACTAAATGACTACACCTTC.

The genes are TRBV11-2 and TRBJ2-4; tentative D call: TRBD2 (5 bases). Trimming took off 1 base at V and 1 base at J, with 14 bases between the two ends. The germline CDR1 and CDR2 sequences are SGHAT and FQNNGV. The length of the CDR3 is 17 residues. The CDR3 nucleotides read TGTGCCAGCAGCTTAGGATGGGCGGGCTATGCCAAAAACATTCAGTACTTC. Encoded protein: CASSLGWAGYAKNIQYF. Variable domain in full (rest from reference TRBV11-2 and TRBJ2-4): EAGVAQSPRYKIIEKRQSVAFWCNPISGHATLYWYQQILGQGPKLLIQFQNNGVVDDSQLPKDRFSAERLKGVDSTLKIQPAKLEDSAVYLCASSLGWAGYAKNIQYFGAGTRLSVL.

The chain couples TRBV28 to TRBJ1-2; no definite D call. The CDR3 spans 12 residues. Germline lookup yields CDR1 MDHEN and CDR2 SYDVKM. V shed 5 bases and J shed 4 bases, with 8 bases lying between them. In DNA form, the CDR3 reads TGTGCCAGCAGTCCCTTCCGCTATGGCTACACCTTC. Translation gives CASSPFRYGYTF.

This clone was picked up one time. The chain combines TRBV3-1 (or the pseudogene TRBV3-2) with TRBJ1-1, with D possibly matching TRBD1 (6 bases). The CDR3 totals 17 residues. V shed 0 bases and J shed 8 bases, with 22 bases lying between them. Germline CDR1 reads LGHDT; CDR2 reads YNNKEL (reference sequence). DNA for the CDR3: TGTGCCAGCAGCCAAGATGGGTTAGGGAGGGGGTCGGCCGAAGCTTTCTTT. Amino acid sequence: CASSQDGLGRGSAEAFF.

The V gene is TRBV6-5, the J gene TRBJ2-3; D is uncertain. V lost 6 bases, J lost 0 bases, and 1 base lay in between. Germline V gene sequence: CDR1 MNHEY, CDR2 SVGAGI. The CDR3 loop spans 11 amino acids. The CDR3: CASRSTDTQYF. The CDR3 DNA sequence: TGTGCCAGCAGGAGCACAGATACGCAGTATTTT.

V gene TRBV15 combines with J gene TRBJ1-4; D remains unclear. This CDR3 has 15 amino acids. Germline CDR1 and CDR2: LNHNV and YYDKDF (reference sequence). The V end was cut by 0 bases, the J end by 15 bases, with 20 bases between. CDR3 in amino acids: CATSRDLSAGHGLFF. The DNA for the CDR3 is TGTGCCACCAGCAGAGATTTGAGCGCGGGCCACGGGTTGTTTTTT.

CDR3 bases: TGTGCCAGCAGTGCCATACAGGGGATTGACACGCAGTATTTT. This translates into CASSAIQGIDTQYF. The rearrangement uses TRBV2 and TRBJ2-3; 7 bases agree with TRBD1. This CDR3 contains 14 residues. From germline, CDR1 is SNHLY and CDR2 FYNNEI. V lost 4 bases and J lost 9; bases outside the gene matches: 10.